Sequencing of this T cell receptor (beta chain) was carried out in a study of T cell repertoires in cytomegalovirus infection. Study findings and constraints: The cumulative frequency of public TCR beta families identified carriers of CMV plus the relevant HLA. Ex vivo, HLA-C-restricted CMV-specific TCR beta clonotypes prevailed over the rest of the response.

TCRdb passed the reads through MiXCR, listing each CDR3 protein once. The sample shows hundreds of thousands of distinct CDR3 sequences, approximately 32% of them seen only once. This clonotype has a handful of counts. Antigen: not known. This may be a read error: a much more frequent sequence differs by one nucleotide. The CDR3 is 13 residues long. The V segment lost 7 bases and the J segment 11 bases; nucleotides outside the gene matches: 9. Sequenced sample: PBMCs. The sequence was collected from a human donor in good health (CMV status not recorded). Some clones in this sample may be carry-over from other donors' samples. V and J are TRBV12-3 or TRBV12-4 and TRBJ1-5, with TRBD1 identical over 9 bases. CDR3 in amino acids: CASNDRGGQSQHF. In nucleotides, the CDR3 is TGTGCCAGCAATGACAGGGGGGGACAGTCCCAGCATTTT.